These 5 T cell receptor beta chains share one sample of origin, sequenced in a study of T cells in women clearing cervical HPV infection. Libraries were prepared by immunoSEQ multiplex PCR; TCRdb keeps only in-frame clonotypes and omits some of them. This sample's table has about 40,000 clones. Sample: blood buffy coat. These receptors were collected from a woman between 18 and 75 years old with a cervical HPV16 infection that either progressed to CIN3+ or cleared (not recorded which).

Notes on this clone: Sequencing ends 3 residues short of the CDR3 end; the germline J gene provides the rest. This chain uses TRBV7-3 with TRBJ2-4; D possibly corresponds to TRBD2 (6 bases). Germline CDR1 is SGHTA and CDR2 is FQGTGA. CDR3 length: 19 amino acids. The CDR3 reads CASSLSGATRPLSDYGQYF. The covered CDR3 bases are TGTGCCAGCAGCTTAAGCGGGGCCACGCGGCCGCTGAGTGACTATGGT.

The CDR3 loop reads CASSLPPTSGRYEQYF. The CDR3 bases that were read are TGTGCCAGCTCCCTCCCCCCGACTAGCGGGAGATACGAG. The rearrangement uses TRBV18 and TRBJ2-7; 12 bases agree with TRBD2. The CDR3 end falls 3 residues outside the read, so it is completed with the germline J gene. The V gene end was trimmed by 6 bases and the J gene end by 4 bases; junction bases not matched to a gene: 10. The CDR3 is made up of 16 amino acids. CDR1 and CDR2 (germline): KGHSH, LQKENI.

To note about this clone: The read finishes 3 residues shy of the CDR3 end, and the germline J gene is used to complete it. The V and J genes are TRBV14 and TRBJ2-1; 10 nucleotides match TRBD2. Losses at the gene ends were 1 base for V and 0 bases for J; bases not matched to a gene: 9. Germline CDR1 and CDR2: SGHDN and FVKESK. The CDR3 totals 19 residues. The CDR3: CASSQGWALAGDSYNEQFF. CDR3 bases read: TGTGCCAGCAGCCAAGGATGGGCCCTAGCGGGGGACTCCTACAATGAG.

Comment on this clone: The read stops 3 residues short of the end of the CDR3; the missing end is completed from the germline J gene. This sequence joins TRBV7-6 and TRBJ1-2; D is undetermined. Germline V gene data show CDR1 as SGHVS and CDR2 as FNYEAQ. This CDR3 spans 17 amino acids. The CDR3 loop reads CASSLLLRTSAYNDYTF. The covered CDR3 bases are TGTGCCAGCAGCTTATTATTAAGGACTAGTGCCTACAATGAC.

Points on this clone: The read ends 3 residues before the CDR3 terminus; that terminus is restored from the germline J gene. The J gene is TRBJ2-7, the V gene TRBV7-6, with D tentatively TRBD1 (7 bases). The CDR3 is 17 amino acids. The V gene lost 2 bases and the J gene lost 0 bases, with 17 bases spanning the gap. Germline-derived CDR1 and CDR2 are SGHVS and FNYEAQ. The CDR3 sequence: CASSLRKEGASSYEQYF. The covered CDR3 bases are TGTGCCAGCAGCTTAAGGAAGGAGGGGGCGTCCTCCTACGAG.